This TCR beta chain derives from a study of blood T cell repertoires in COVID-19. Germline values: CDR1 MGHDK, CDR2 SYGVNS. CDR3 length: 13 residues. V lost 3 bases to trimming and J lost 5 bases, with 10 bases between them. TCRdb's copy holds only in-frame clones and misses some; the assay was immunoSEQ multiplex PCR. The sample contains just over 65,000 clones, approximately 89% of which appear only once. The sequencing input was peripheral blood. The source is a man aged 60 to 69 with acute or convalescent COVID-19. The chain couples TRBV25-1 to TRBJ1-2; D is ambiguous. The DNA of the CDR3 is TGTGCCAGCAGTGATCCGGTTTCTTATGGCTACACCTTC. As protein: CASSDPVSYGYTF.